This is a list of T cell receptor beta chains from one sample in a study of T cells after yellow fever vaccination. TCRdb analysed the 5' RACE reads with MiXCR anew, one entry per CDR3 protein. The table lists hundreds of thousands of distinct CDR3 sequences, 9% to 15% of them singletons. The sequenced sample was PBMCs, obtained on the day of the yellow fever booster vaccination. The receptors originated from a man aged 25 to 40 who received the YFV17D yellow fever vaccine. Each CDR3 is given with its conserved first and last residue. The D gene is left open where the match is weak. Some rows have no size entry. The others give once, few or many, or a class for an expanded clone.

clone_size j_call v_call d_call cdr3_aa cdr3_nt
few TRBJ2-3 TRBV7-9 . CASSRTEADTQYF TGTGCCAGCAGTAGAACTGAGGCAGATACGCAGTATTTT
few TRBJ1-6 TRBV2 TRBD1 CASRRQGDRISPLHF TGTGCCAGCAGGCGACAGGGGGACCGGATTTCACCCCTCCACTTT
. TRBJ2-7 TRBV23-1 . CASSQATEQYF TGCGCCAGCAGTCAGGCCACCGAGCAGTACTTC
few TRBJ2-7 TRBV29-1 . CRGARSLYEQYF TGCAGGGGGGCCCGGAGTCTCTACGAGCAGTACTTC
. TRBJ2-1 TRBV20-1 TRBD2 CCALPGTSGRRNNEQFF TGCTGTGCTCTCCCCGGGACTAGCGGGAGACGAAACAATGAGCAGTTCTTC
once TRBJ2-1 TRBV6-1 . CASSEALVEQFF TGTGCCAGCAGTGAAGCCCTGGTTGAGCAGTTCTTC
. TRBJ2-1 TRBV9 . CASSVGGAVHNEQFF TGTGCCAGCAGCGTGGGAGGAGCTGTCCACAATGAGCAGTTCTTC
few TRBJ2-1 TRBV7-2 . CASSPRWEGYNEQFF TGTGCCAGCAGCCCCAGGTGGGAAGGGTACAATGAGCAGTTCTTC
few TRBJ2-1 TRBV29-1 TRBD1 CSVEGWTGDNEQFF TGCAGCGTTGAGGGCTGGACAGGGGACAATGAGCAGTTCTTC
. TRBJ1-5 TRBV12-3/TRBV12-4 TRBD1 CASSPLDRGLRQPQHF TGTGCCAGCAGCCCACTCGACAGGGGGCTAAGGCAGCCCCAGCATTTT
. TRBJ2-3 TRBV6-1 TRBD1 CASSEPPGQGTDTQYF TGTGCCAGCAGTGAACCTCCGGGACAGGGGACAGATACGCAGTATTTT
. TRBJ1-5 TRBV19 . CASSMSPGLSNQPQHF TGTGCCAGTAGTATGTCGCCTGGGTTAAGCAATCAGCCCCAGCATTTT
many TRBJ2-1 TRBV7-9 TRBD2 CASSLSLAENLQFF TGTGCCAGCAGCTTGAGCCTAGCGGAGAATTTGCAGTTCTTC
. TRBJ2-5 TRBV21-1 . CASSGLAGVETQYF TGTGCCAGCAGTGGACTAGCGGGAGTGGAGACCCAGTACTTC
few TRBJ2-7 TRBV27 TRBD1 CASSLTGNPPYEQYF TGTGCCAGCAGTTTGACAGGGAACCCACCCTACGAGCAGTACTTC
few TRBJ2-1 TRBV12-3/TRBV12-4 TRBD2 CASSFGGLAGGPSGEQFF TGTGCCAGCAGTTTCGGAGGACTAGCGGGAGGGCCTTCGGGTGAGCAGTTCTTC
few TRBJ2-5 TRBV10-3 . CAISGTTTGPQETQYF TGTGCCATCAGTGGCACGACCACAGGTCCCCAAGAGACCCAGTACTTC
. TRBJ2-5 TRBV9 . CASSDGEETQYF TGTGCCAGCAGCGACGGAGAAGAGACCCAGTACTTC
. TRBJ2-1 TRBV20-1 TRBD2 CSARESISGTSGRNEQFF TGCAGTGCTAGAGAAAGTATATCAGGGACTAGCGGAAGGAATGAGCAGTTCTTC
. TRBJ2-5 TRBV7-2 . CASSARATGDWTQYF TGTGCCAGCAGCGCGCGGGCCACAGGGGACTGGACCCAGTACTTC
. TRBJ2-1 TRBV20-1 . CSASMLSGSRPLPFF TGCAGTGCTAGCATGTTGAGCGGATCCCGCCCTTTACCGTTCTTC
. TRBJ1-5 TRBV27 . CASSSGIPSQPQHF TGTGCCAGCAGTTCCGGGATCCCTAGCCAGCCCCAGCATTTT
. TRBJ2-3 TRBV7-2 . CASIREYTQYF TGTGCCAGCATTCGGGAGTATACGCAGTATTTT
few TRBJ2-1 TRBV5-1 . CASSFDGRSDEQFF TGCGCCAGCAGCTTCGACGGGAGATCGGATGAGCAGTTCTTC
. TRBJ2-3 TRBV4-3 TRBD2 CASSQDPGLAGGTDTQYF TGCGCCAGCAGCCAAGACCCAGGGCTAGCGGGAGGGACAGATACGCAGTATTTT
. TRBJ2-3 TRBV5-4 TRBD2 CASSAGTSGALGDTQYF TGTGCCAGCAGCGCCGGGACTAGCGGGGCCCTTGGGGATACGCAGTATTTT
few TRBJ1-1 TRBV12-3/TRBV12-4 . CASSFSGAEAFF TGTGCCAGCAGTTTCTCGGGGGCTGAAGCTTTCTTT
few TRBJ2-4 TRBV5-1 . CASSLEGLAKNIQYF TGTGCCAGCAGCTTAGAGGGCCTAGCCAAAAACATTCAGTACTTC
few TRBJ1-1 TRBV7-2 . CASSLGGGYSAEAFF TGTGCCAGCAGCTTAGGAGGGGGTTACAGTGCTGAAGCTTTCTTT
. TRBJ2-4 TRBV15 . CATSSPGVAKNIQYF TGTGCCACCAGCAGTCCAGGGGTAGCCAAAAACATTCAGTACTTC
. TRBJ2-1 TRBV5-8 . CASSLVRLTDYNEQFF TGTGCCAGCAGCTTGGTCCGCCTAACGGATTACAATGAGCAGTTCTTC
many TRBJ2-7 TRBV3-1 . CASSQVSRASYEQYF TGTGCCAGCAGCCAAGTCAGTCGGGCTTCCTACGAGCAGTACTTC
few TRBJ2-1 TRBV9 . CASSVEITKEQFF TGTGCCAGCAGCGTAGAGATAACAAAGGAGCAGTTCTTC
few TRBJ2-5 TRBV6-2/TRBV6-3 . CASSYVRREETQYF TGTGCCAGCAGTTACGTCCGAAGAGAAGAGACCCAGTACTTC
few TRBJ2-7 TRBV7-3 . CASSLTSFKGTYEQYF TGTGCCAGCAGCTTAACTTCCTTTAAGGGTACCTACGAGCAGTACTTC
. TRBJ2-5 TRBV6-5 TRBD2 CASSWTSGSRQETQYF TGTGCCAGCAGTTGGACTAGCGGGAGTCGTCAAGAGACCCAGTACTTC
. TRBJ2-7 TRBV27 . CASRPPLSPYEQYF TGTGCCAGCCGCCCCCCGCTGTCCCCCTACGAGCAGTACTTC
few TRBJ1-6 TRBV7-2 . CASSLAVGSYNSPLHF TGTGCCAGCAGCTTAGCGGTTGGCTCCTATAATTCACCCCTCCACTTT
. TRBJ2-7 TRBV9 . CASSVGPSATPYEQYF TGTGCCAGCAGCGTAGGTCCTAGCGCGACCCCCTACGAGCAGTACTTC
few TRBJ2-5 TRBV5-4 . CASSSTMGLTGTQYF TGTGCCAGCAGCTCAACTATGGGGTTAACGGGGACCCAGTACTTC
few TRBJ2-3 TRBV3-1 . CASSQDRDSTDTQYF TGTGCCAGCAGCCAAGATCGAGACTCCACAGATACGCAGTATTTT
few TRBJ2-7 TRBV20-1 TRBD2 CSATRGSGIDEQYF TGCAGTGCTACCCGAGGTAGCGGGATCGACGAGCAGTACTTC
many TRBJ2-1 TRBV5-1 TRBD1 CASSLGVDRANEQFF TGCGCCAGCAGCTTGGGCGTGGACAGGGCCAATGAGCAGTTCTTC
many TRBJ2-7 TRBV5-1 . CASSLSGEGGAYF TGCGCCAGCAGCTTGTCCGGGGAGGGGGGCGCGTACTTC
. TRBJ2-1 TRBV7-2 . CASSRGPPRMFF TGTGCCAGCAGCCGGGGACCCCCGCGGATGTTCTTC
few TRBJ2-3 TRBV12-3/TRBV12-4 . CASSLGSGYGADTQYF TGTGCCAGCAGTTTAGGCTCTGGGTATGGGGCAGATACGCAGTATTTT
. TRBJ2-1 TRBV6-5 TRBD2 CASSYSYPQGGVNEQFF TGTGCCAGCAGTTACTCCTATCCCCAGGGAGGGGTGAATGAGCAGTTCTTC
many TRBJ2-3 TRBV6-1 . CASRGLGTDTQYF TGTGCCAGCAGAGGGTTGGGAACAGATACGCAGTATTTT
many TRBJ2-5 TRBV10-2 . CASSDGRGGEETQYF TGCGCCAGCAGTGACGGCAGGGGAGGGGAAGAGACCCAGTACTTC
. TRBJ1-6 TRBV12-3/TRBV12-4 . CASSKEGTAHSPLHF TGTGCCAGCAGTAAGGAAGGGACGGCGCATTCACCCCTCCACTTT
few TRBJ1-2 TRBV27 . CASSLHRGGGYTF TGTGCCAGCAGTTTACATCGGGGAGGAGGCTACACCTTC
. TRBJ2-7 TRBV5-1 TRBD1 CASSLEGGQAYEQYF TGCGCCAGCAGCTTGGAAGGGGGACAGGCCTACGAGCAGTACTTC
. TRBJ2-7 TRBV5-4 . CASSLRDRPWEQYF TGTGCCAGCAGCTTGCGGGATCGCCCCTGGGAGCAGTACTTC
. TRBJ2-5 TRBV20-1 . CSARFRQETQYF TGCAGTGCTAGATTCCGACAAGAGACCCAGTACTTC
. TRBJ1-2 TRBV4-3 . CASSQEPDGGQVYGYTF TGCGCCAGCAGCCAAGAACCCGATGGGGGTCAGGTCTATGGCTACACCTTC
. TRBJ2-5 TRBV25-1 . CASSVFAGGETQYF TGTGCCAGCAGTGTCTTCGCTGGAGGAGAGACCCAGTACTTC